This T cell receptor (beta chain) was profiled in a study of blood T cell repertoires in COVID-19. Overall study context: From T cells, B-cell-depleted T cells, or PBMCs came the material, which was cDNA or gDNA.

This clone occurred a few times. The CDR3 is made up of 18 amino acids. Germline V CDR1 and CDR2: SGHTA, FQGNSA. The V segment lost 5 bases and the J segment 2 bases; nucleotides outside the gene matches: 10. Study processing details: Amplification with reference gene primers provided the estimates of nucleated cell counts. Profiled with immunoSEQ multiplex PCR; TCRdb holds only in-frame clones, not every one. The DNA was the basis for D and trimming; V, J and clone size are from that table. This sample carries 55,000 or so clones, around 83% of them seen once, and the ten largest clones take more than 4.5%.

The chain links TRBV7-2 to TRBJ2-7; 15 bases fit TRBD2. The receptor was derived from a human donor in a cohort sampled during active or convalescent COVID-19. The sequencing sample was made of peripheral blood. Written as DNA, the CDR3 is TGTGCCAGCAGCCCCCGCGGGACTAGCGGGGGGAGAGCCTACGAGCAGTACTTC. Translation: CASSPRGTSGGRAYEQYF.